Shown below are 19 T cell receptor beta chains from a single sample sequenced in a study of blood T cells in healthy people across ages. A J-beta primer mix and a sample-barcoded 5' primer were used in a second PCR of roughly 7 to 12 cycles. TCRdb fed the 5' RACE reads into MiXCR, producing one record per CDR3 protein. The sample lists 800,000 to 900,000 distinct CDR3 sequences; around 68% were seen once. The sequencing input was blood. Receptor source: a man aged 25 to 40 in good health.

The rearrangement joins TRBV7-3 to TRBJ2-6, with 7 bases that match TRBD1. The CDR3 is 17 amino acids. Germline loops: CDR1 SGHTA, CDR2 FQGTGA. Losses at the gene ends were 2 bases for V and 0 bases for J; bases not matched to a gene: 4. The CDR3 DNA reads TGTGCCAGCAGCTTAGACAGGGCTACCTCTGGGGCCAACGTCCTGACTTTC. This sequence encodes CASSLDRATSGANVLTF.

The chain carries TRBV12-3 or TRBV12-4 and TRBJ2-7; D is uncertain. V shed 0 bases and J shed 2 bases, with 8 bases lying between them. The CDR3 has 14 amino acids. CDR3 residues: CASSLAGITYEQYF. The CDR3, as DNA: TGTGCCAGCAGTTTAGCAGGTATAACCTACGAGCAGTACTTC.

V gene TRBV20-1 combines with J gene TRBJ1-5; no clear D. CDR3 length: 13 residues. Trimming left V 3 bases short and J 3 bases short, with 9 bases between. Germline CDR1 is DFQATT and CDR2 is SNEGSKA (reference sequence). CDR3 nucleotides: TGCAGTGCTAGCCCGGACGACAATCAGCCCCAGCATTTT. Its protein product is CSASPDDNQPQHF.

Concerning this clonotype itself: Relative to the germline gene, one junction end is altered; a read error may explain this. J is TRBJ2-5 and V is TRBV6-4; D may correspond to TRBD1 or TRBD2 (5 bases each). This CDR3 is 18 amino acids long. Germline CDR1 reads MRHNA; CDR2 reads SNTAGT. CDR3 in amino acids: CAGSVPEGDPSFYNEQYF. CDR3 DNA sequence: TGTGCCGGCAGCGTACCCGAAGGGGACCCTAGTTTCTACAATGAGCAGTACTTC.

The chain links TRBV5-1 to TRBJ2-2; a weak D match, TRBD1 (6 bases). The CDR3 is 14 amino acids. Between the trimmed V and J ends, which lost 3 bases and 4 bases, there was a span of 10 bases. Germline loops: CDR1 SGHRS, CDR2 YFSETQ. The CDR3 nucleotides read TGCGCCAGCAGCTACCAGGGGCGCACCGGGGAGCTGTTTTTT. It translates to CASSYQGRTGELFF.

V gene TRBV29-1 combines with J gene TRBJ2-7, with unresolved D. V shed 5 bases and J shed 3 bases, with 5 bases lying between them. There are 10 residues in the CDR3. Germline V gene sequence: CDR1 SQVTM, CDR2 ANQGSEA. In DNA form, the CDR3 reads TGCAGCGTTATGAACTACGAGCAGTACTTC. It codes for CSVMNYEQYF.

The V and J genes are TRBV10-3 and TRBJ2-3; possibly TRBD1 for D (7 bases). Per the germline V gene, CDR1 is ENHRY and CDR2 is SYGVKD. The V gene lost 6 bases and the J gene lost 3 bases, with 16 bases spanning the gap. The CDR3 loop spans 15 amino acids. This chain's CDR3 is CAIRFGQEGTDTQYF. The CDR3 nucleotides read TGTGCCATCAGATTCGGACAGGAGGGGACAGATACGCAGTATTTT.

The genes are TRBV12-3 or TRBV12-4 and TRBJ2-7; D ambiguous. The length of the CDR3 is 13 residues. V lost 5 bases to trimming and J lost 7 bases, with 15 bases between them. The CDR3 sequence: CASSATDYNEQYF. Here the CDR3 DNA reads TGTGCCAGCAGTGCAACGGATTACAATGAGCAGTACTTC.

The rearrangement uses TRBV30 and TRBJ1-2, with D possibly being TRBD1 (6 bases). CDR3 length: 12 amino acids. V lost 5 bases and J lost 8, with 15 bases in between. Germline CDR1 GTSNPN, CDR2 SVGIG (reference sequence). In DNA, the CDR3 is TGTGCCTGGGGAACAGGGAACAGGGGCTACACCTTC. This encodes CAWGTGNRGYTF.

This clonotype occurred many times. V is TRBV6-2 or TRBV6-3 and J is TRBJ2-7, with TRBD2 matching over 8 bases. The CDR3 extends over 14 amino acids. The J segment lost 7 bases and the V segment lost 5 bases, leaving 10 bases of the junction unmatched. The germline V gene encodes CDR1 MNHEY and CDR2 SVGEGT. CDR3 region: CASSRRGTRSEQYF. The CDR3 coding sequence is TGTGCCAGCAGTCGGCGCGGGACTAGATCAGAGCAGTACTTC.

The V call is TRBV12-3 or TRBV12-4, the J call TRBJ1-1, with D perhaps matching TRBD1 (5 bases). V lost 1 base to trimming and J lost 4 bases, with 10 bases between them. This CDR3 region has 14 residues. The CDR3 region is CASSLGQLATEAFF. CDR3 coding DNA: TGTGCCAGCAGTTTAGGACAGCTCGCCACTGAAGCTTTCTTT.

Notes on this clonotype: One end of the junction does not line up with germline, which may come from a read error. The chain links TRBV6-5 to TRBJ2-1; D is uncertain. The CDR3 covers 14 residues. The germline V gene encodes CDR1 MNHEY and CDR2 SVGAGI. This CDR3 is CASSYSDPYNGQFF. The CDR3 bases are TGTGCCAGCAGTTACTCGGACCCCTACAATGGGCAGTTCTTC.

This clonotype was detected a few times. V usage is TRBV28 and J usage is TRBJ2-1; D could derive from TRBD1 or TRBD2 (5 bases each). The CDR3 is made up of 12 amino acids. V lost 8 bases and J lost 0, with 5 bases in between. Germline V gives CDR1 MDHEN, CDR2 SYDVKM. The CDR3 protein is CASGGSYNEQFF. The CDR3 DNA follows: TGTGCCAGCGGGGGCTCCTACAATGAGCAGTTCTTC.

The CDR3 DNA reads as TGTGCCAGCAGCTTAGTATCGGCACAGCAGTACTTC. It yields the protein CASSLVSAQQYF. The chain links TRBV7-9 to TRBJ2-7; D gene ambiguous. Per germline, CDR1 SEHNR and CDR2 FQNEAQ (reference sequence). V lost 1 base, J lost 8 bases, and 9 bases lay in between. The CDR3 length is 12 residues.

The chain couples TRBV12-3 or TRBV12-4 to TRBJ2-3; 7 nucleotides agree with TRBD2. The CDR3 totals 13 residues. With 6 bases clipped from V and 4 bases from J, the junction kept 4 bases outside the gene matches. In DNA, the CDR3 is TGTGCCAGCAGAGCGGGGATGGCAGATACGCAGTATTTT. This encodes CASRAGMADTQYF.

The V gene is TRBV24-1, the J gene TRBJ1-5, with D tentatively TRBD1 (5 bases). CDR3 length equals 15 residues. Germline V gene sequence: CDR1 KGHDR, CDR2 SFDVKD. Trimming cost V 5 bases and J 3 bases, with 13 bases left between them. CDR3 sequence reads: CATSARDAYNQPQHF. The CDR3 DNA sequence: TGTGCCACCAGTGCCAGGGACGCTTACAATCAGCCCCAGCATTTT.

The chain is built from TRBV21-1 and TRBJ2-6; TRBD2, the table's D call, was not compared with the DNA. TRBV21-1 is described as a pseudogene. The CDR3 covers 14 residues. In DNA form, the CDR3 reads TGTGCCAAGGGGCCTCCCTCTGGGGCCAACGTCCTGACTTTC. Residues: CAKGPPSGANVLTF.

The rearrangement uses TRBV28 and TRBJ1-4; weak D call: TRBD1 (5 bases). The CDR3 is made up of 15 amino acids. Trimming removed 8 bases at V and 1 base at J, with 14 bases between. Germline CDR1 and CDR2: MDHEN and SYDVKM. CDR3 DNA: TGTGCCAGCTCAAGGGGTCTACAAACTAATGAAAAACTGTTTTTT. This codes for CASSRGLQTNEKLFF.

The genes are TRBV4-2 and TRBJ2-7; unclear D gene. Trimming removed 0 bases at V and 2 bases at J, with 23 bases between. CDR3 length: 19 amino acids. Looked up from germline, CDR1 is LGHNA and CDR2 is YNFKEQ. As DNA, the CDR3 is TGTGCCAGCAGCCAAGAGGGAAATGGTTTCGGTGATCTCGCCTACGAGCAGTACTTC. Translated: CASSQEGNGFGDLAYEQYF.